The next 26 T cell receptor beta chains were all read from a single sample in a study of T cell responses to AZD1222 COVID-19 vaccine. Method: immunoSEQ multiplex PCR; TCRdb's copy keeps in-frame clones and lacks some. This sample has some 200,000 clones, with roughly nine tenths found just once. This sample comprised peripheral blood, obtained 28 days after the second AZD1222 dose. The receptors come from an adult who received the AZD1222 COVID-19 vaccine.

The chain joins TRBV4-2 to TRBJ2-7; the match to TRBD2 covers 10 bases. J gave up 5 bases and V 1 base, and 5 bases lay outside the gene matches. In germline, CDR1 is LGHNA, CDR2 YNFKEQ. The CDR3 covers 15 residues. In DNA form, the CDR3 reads TGTGCCAGCAGCCAAGTCCGAGCGGGAGGGGACGAGCAGTACTTC. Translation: CASSQVRAGGDEQYF.

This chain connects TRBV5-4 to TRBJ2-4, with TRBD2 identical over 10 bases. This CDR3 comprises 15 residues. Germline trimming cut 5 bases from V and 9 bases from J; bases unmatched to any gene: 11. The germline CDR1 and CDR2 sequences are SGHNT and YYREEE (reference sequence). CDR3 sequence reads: CASSSLAGETSIQYF. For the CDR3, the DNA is TGTGCCAGCAGTTCCCTAGCGGGAGAGACATCCATTCAGTACTTC.

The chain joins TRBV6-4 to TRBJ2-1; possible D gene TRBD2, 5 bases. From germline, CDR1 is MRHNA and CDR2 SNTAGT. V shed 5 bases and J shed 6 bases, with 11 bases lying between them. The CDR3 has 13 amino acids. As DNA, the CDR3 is TGTGCCAGCAGTCGCGGACTTCTCAATGAGCAGTTCTTC. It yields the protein CASSRGLLNEQFF.

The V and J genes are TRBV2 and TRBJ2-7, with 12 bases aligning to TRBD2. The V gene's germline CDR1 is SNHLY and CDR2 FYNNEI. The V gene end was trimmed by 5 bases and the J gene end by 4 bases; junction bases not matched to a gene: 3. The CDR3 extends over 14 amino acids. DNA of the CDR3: TGTGCCAGCAGTCCGACTAGCGGGAGTTACGAGCAGTACTTC. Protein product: CASSPTSGSYEQYF. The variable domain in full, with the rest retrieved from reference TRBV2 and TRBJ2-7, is EPEVTQTPSHQVTQMGQEVILRCVPISNHLYFYWYRQILGQKVEFLVSFYNNEISEKSEIFDDQFSVERPDGSNFTLKIRSTKLEDSAMYFCASSPTSGSYEQYFGPGTRLTVT.

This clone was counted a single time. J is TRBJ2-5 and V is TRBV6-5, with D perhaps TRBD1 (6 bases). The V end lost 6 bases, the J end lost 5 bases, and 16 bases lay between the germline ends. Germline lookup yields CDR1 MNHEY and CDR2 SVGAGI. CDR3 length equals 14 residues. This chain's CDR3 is CASRKNREWETQYF. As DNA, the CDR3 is TGTGCCAGCAGAAAAAACAGGGAATGGGAGACCCAGTACTTC.

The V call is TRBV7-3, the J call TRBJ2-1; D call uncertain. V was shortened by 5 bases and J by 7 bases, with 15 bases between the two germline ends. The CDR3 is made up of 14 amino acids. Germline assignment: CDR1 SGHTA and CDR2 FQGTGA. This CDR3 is CASSPARGANEQFF. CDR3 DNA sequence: TGTGCCAGCAGCCCCGCGAGAGGAGCGAATGAGCAGTTCTTC.

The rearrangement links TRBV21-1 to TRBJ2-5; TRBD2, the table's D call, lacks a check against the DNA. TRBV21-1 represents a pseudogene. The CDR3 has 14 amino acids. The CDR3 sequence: CASSFQRGRETQYF. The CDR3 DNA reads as TGTGCCAGCAGCTTCCAGCGGGGACGGGAGACCCAGTACTTC.

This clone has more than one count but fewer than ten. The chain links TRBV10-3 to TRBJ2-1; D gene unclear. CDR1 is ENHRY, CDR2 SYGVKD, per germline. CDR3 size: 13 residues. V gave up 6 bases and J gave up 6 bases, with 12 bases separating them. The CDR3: CAISASERNEQFF. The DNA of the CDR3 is TGTGCCATCAGCGCCAGTGAGCGCAATGAGCAGTTCTTC.

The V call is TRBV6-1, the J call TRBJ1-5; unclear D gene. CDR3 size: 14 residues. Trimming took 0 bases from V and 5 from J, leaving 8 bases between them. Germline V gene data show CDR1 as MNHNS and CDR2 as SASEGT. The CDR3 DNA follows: TGTGCCAGCAGTGAAGCGGGAGGGTATCAGCCCCAGCATTTT. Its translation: CASSEAGGYQPQHF.

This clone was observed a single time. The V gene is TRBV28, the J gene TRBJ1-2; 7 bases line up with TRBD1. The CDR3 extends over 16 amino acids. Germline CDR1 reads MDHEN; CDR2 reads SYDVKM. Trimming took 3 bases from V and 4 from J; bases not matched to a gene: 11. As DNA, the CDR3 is TGTGCCAGCAGTTTCCCTCCGGGACAGCCTTTCTATGGCTACACCTTC. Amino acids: CASSFPPGQPFYGYTF.

The CDR3 sequence: CASRYYGYTF. For the CDR3, the DNA is TGTGCCAGTAGGTACTATGGCTACACCTTC. This chain connects TRBV19 to TRBJ1-2; D is unresolved. V lost 6 bases, J lost 3 bases, and 2 bases lay in between. Germline assignment: CDR1 LNHDA and CDR2 SQIVND (reference sequence). There are 10 residues in the CDR3.

The CDR3 region has the DNA TGTGCCAGCAGCAGGACAGCTAGCACAGATACGCAGTATTTT. Amino acids: CASSRTASTDTQYF. The genes are TRBV6-5 and TRBJ2-3; tentatively, D is TRBD1 (6 bases). Germline V gene sequence: CDR1 MNHEY, CDR2 SVGAGI. V lost 6 bases, J lost 0 bases, and 10 bases lay in between. The CDR3 is 14 amino acids.

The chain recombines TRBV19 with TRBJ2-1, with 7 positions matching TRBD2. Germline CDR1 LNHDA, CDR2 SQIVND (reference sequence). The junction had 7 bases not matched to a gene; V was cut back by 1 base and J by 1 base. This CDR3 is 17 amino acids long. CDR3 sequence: CASSIVGRALSYNEQFF. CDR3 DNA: TGTGCCAGTAGTATAGTTGGGAGGGCCTTATCCTACAATGAGCAGTTCTTC.

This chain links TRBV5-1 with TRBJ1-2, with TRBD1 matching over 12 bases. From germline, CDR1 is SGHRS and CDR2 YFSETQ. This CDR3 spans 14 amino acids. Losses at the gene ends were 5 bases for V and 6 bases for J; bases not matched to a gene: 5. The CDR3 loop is CASRRDRGRDGYTF. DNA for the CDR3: TGCGCCAGCAGAAGGGACAGGGGGCGGGATGGCTACACCTTC.

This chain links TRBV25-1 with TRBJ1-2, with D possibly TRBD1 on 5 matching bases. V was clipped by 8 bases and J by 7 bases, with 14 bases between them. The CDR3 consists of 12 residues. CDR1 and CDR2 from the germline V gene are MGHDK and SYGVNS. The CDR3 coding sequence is TGTGCCAGCCTGGGGCTCTCGGGTGGCTACACCTTC. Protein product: CASLGLSGGYTF.

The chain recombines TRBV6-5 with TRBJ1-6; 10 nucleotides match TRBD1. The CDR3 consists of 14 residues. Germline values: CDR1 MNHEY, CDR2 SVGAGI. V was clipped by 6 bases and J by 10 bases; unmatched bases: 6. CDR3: CASSGQGVISPLHF. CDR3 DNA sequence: TGTGCCAGCAGCGGACAGGGGGTGATCTCACCCCTCCACTTT.

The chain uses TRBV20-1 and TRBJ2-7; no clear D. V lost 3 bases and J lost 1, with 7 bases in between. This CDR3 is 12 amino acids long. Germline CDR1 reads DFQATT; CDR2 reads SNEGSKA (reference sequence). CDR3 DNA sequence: TGCAGTGCTAGTATCGGATCCTACGAGCAGTACTTC. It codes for CSASIGSYEQYF.

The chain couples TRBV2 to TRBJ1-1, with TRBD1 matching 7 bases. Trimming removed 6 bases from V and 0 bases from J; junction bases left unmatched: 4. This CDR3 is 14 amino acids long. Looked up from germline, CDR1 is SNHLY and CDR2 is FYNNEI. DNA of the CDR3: TGTGCCAGCAGCCGACAGGGCTTGAACACTGAAGCTTTCTTT. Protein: CASSRQGLNTEAFF.

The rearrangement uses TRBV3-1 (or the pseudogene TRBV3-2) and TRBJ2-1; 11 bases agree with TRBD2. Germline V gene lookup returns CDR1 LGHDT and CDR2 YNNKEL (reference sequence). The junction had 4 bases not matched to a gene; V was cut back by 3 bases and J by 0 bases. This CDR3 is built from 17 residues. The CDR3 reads CASSQTSGMSSYNEQFF. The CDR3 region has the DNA TGTGCCAGCAGCCAGACTAGCGGGATGAGCTCCTACAATGAGCAGTTCTTC.

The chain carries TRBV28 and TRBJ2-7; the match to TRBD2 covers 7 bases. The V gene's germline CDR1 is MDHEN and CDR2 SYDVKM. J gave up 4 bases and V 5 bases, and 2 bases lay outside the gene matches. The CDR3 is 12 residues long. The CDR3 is CASSSGKYEQYF. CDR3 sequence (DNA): TGTGCCAGCAGTAGCGGGAAGTACGAGCAGTACTTC.

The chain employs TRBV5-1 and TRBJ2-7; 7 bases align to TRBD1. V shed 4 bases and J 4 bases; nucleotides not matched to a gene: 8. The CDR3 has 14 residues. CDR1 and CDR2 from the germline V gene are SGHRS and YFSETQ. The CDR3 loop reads CASSPRDRKYEQYF. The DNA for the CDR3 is TGCGCCAGCAGCCCTCGGGACAGAAAGTACGAGCAGTACTTC.

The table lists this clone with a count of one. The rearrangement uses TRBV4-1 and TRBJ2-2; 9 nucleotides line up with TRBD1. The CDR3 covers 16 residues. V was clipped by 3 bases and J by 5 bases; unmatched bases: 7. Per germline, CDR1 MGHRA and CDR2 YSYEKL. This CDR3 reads CASSHEGQGRTGELFF. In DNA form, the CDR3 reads TGCGCCAGCAGCCATGAGGGACAGGGTAGGACCGGGGAGCTGTTTTTT.

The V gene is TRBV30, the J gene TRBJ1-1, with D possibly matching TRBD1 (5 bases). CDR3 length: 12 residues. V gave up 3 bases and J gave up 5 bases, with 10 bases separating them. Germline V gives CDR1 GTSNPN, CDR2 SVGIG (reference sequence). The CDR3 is CAWRPRGTEAFF. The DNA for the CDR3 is TGTGCCTGGAGGCCCCGGGGGACTGAAGCTTTCTTT.

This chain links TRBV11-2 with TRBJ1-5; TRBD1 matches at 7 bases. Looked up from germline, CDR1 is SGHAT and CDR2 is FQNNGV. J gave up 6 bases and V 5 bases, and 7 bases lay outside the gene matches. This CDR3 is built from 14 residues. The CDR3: CASSADRLVQPQHF. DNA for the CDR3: TGTGCCAGCAGCGCGGACAGGCTCGTTCAGCCCCAGCATTTT.

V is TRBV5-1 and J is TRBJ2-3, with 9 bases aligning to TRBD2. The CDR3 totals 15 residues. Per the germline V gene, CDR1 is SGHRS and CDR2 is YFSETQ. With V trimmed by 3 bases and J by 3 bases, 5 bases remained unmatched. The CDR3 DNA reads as TGCGCCAGCAGCTACTGGGGACTAGCAACAGATACGCAGTATTTT. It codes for CASSYWGLATDTQYF.

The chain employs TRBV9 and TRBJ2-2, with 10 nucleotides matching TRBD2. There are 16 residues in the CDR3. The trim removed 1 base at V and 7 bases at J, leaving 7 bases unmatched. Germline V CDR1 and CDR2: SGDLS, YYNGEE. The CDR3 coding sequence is TGTGCCAGCAGCGTATTAAGCGGGAGGGTGGACGGGGAGCTGTTTTTT. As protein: CASSVLSGRVDGELFF.